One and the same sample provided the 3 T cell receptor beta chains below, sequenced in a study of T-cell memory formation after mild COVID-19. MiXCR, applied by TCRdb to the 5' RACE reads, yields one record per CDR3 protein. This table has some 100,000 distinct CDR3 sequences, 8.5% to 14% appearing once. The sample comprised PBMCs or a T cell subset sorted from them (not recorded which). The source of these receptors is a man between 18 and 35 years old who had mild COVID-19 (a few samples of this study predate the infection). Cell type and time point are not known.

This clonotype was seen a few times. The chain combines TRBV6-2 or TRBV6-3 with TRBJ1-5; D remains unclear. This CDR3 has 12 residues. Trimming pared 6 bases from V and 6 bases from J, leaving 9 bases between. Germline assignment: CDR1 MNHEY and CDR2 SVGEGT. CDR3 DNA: TGTGCCAGCAGCATTCATCTTCAGCCCCAGCATTTT. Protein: CASSIHLQPQHF.

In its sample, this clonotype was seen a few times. The CDR3 DNA sequence: TGCGCCAGCAGCTTGGGAGGGGCGTATGGCTACACCTTC. Amino acids: CASSLGGAYGYTF. V usage is TRBV5-1 and J usage is TRBJ1-2, with D tentatively TRBD1 (5 bases). Germline V gene sequence: CDR1 SGHRS, CDR2 YFSETQ. V was cut by 0 bases and J by 5 bases, with 8 bases left in between. The CDR3 sequence is 13 residues long.

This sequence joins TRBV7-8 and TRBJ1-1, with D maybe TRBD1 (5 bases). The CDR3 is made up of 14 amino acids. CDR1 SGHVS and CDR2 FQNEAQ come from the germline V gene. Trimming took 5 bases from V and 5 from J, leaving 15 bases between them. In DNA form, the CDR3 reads TGTGCCAGCAGCGATTCCAGCCGGGGGACTGAAGCTTTCTTT. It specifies CASSDSSRGTEAFF.